What follows describes a single TCR beta chain. Its target is not known. This entry is derived from a study of CD8 T cells in ankylosing spondylitis. The study, taken as a whole, reports: Previous work reported some of these motif variants in the synovial fluid and blood of reactive arthritis. Ankylosing spondylitis blood seemed to carry a telltale TCR beta motif made of about 8 highly homologous variants. Researchers reportedly found disease-linked clones significantly enriched in matched ankylosing spondylitis synovial fluid. Disease-linked clones had a CD8+ phenotype and relatively low frequency in peripheral blood.

TCRdb re-analysed the 5' RACE reads in MiXCR, keeping a single row per CDR3 protein. The sample yields almost 400,000 distinct CDR3 sequences, about a fifth seen once. Between the trimmed V and J ends, which lost 1 base and 2 bases, there was a span of 14 bases. This CDR3 region has 16 residues. Per germline, CDR1 MGHDK and CDR2 SYGVNS. Sample: blood, either unsorted or a sorted T cell fraction (not recorded which). The sequence came from a male donor with ankylosing spondylitis. The chain is built from TRBV25-1 and TRBJ2-5; maybe TRBD1 (7 bases). CDR3 in amino acids: CASSELPGGSQETQYF. CDR3 in DNA: TGTGCCAGCAGTGAATTGCCAGGGGGGTCTCAAGAGACCCAGTACTTC.